Below are 17 T cell receptor beta chains sequenced from a single sample in a study of response to subunit inactivated influenza vaccine. MiXCR, applied by TCRdb to the RT-PCR reads, yields one record per CDR3 protein. Among 500,000 or so distinct CDR3 sequences listed, about 15% were seen once. This sample comprised CD4+ T cells sorted from PBMCs, obtained approximately 25 months after vaccination. The receptors originated from a man between 50 and 69 years old who received an inactivated influenza vaccine.

The chain couples TRBV7-8 to TRBJ2-2; 14 nucleotides align to TRBD2. The trim removed 5 bases at V and 5 bases at J, leaving 7 bases unmatched. This CDR3 region has 17 residues. CDR1 and CDR2 from the germline V gene are SGHVS and FQNEAQ. CDR3 in amino acids: CASSPATSGRATGELFF. The CDR3, as DNA: TGTGCCAGCAGCCCAGCGACTAGCGGGAGGGCTACCGGGGAGCTGTTTTTT.

The chain carries TRBV4-3 and TRBJ2-5; D is uncertain. V was trimmed by 0 bases and J by 5 bases, leaving 13 bases between them. This CDR3 has 15 residues. Per the germline V gene, CDR1 is LGHNA and CDR2 is YSLEER. Written as DNA, the CDR3 is TGCGCCAGCAGCCAAGAGCCAATGGCAATGGAGACCCAGTACTTC. It yields the protein CASSQEPMAMETQYF.

This clonotype was found a few times. The chain has TRBV5-6 and TRBJ1-2; no firm D call. The length of the CDR3 is 14 residues. With 1 base removed from V and 4 bases from J, the gap between germline ends came to 11 bases. Germline V gene sequence: CDR1 SGHDT, CDR2 YYEEEE. CDR3 DNA sequence: TGTGCCAGCAGCTTGCCGGGCTACTTCTATGGCTACACCTTC. Translated: CASSLPGYFYGYTF.

This clonotype was counted many times. The chain's CDR3 is CASSLGSGRYNEQFF. CDR3 coding DNA: TGTGCCAGCAGTTTAGGGTCAGGGAGGTACAATGAGCAGTTCTTC. The gene calls are TRBV12-3 or TRBV12-4 and TRBJ2-1, with D perhaps matching TRBD2 (6 bases). The CDR3 spans 15 residues. The V gene lost 1 base and the J gene lost 4 bases, with 11 bases spanning the gap.

The sample holds a few counts of this clonotype. The V and J genes are TRBV5-1 and TRBJ2-7; 11 bases match TRBD2. Germline CDR1 SGHRS, CDR2 YFSETQ. Trimming removed 3 bases from V and 3 bases from J; junction bases left unmatched: 5. This CDR3 has 15 amino acids. CDR3 sequence reads: CASSWGTSGRYEQYF. The CDR3 DNA sequence: TGCGCCAGCAGCTGGGGGACTAGCGGACGCTACGAGCAGTACTTC.

V and J are TRBV4-2 and TRBJ2-1; 7 positions agree with TRBD2. V was pared by 7 bases and J by 4 bases, with 4 bases of the junction left unmatched. Germline-derived CDR1 and CDR2 are LGHNA and YNFKEQ. The length of the CDR3 is 13 residues. The CDR3 spells CASKASGYNEQFF. CDR3 coding DNA: TGTGCCAGCAAGGCTAGCGGTTACAATGAGCAGTTCTTC.

This CDR3 reads CSARARTAPYEQYF. The DNA of the CDR3 is TGCAGTGCTAGGGCACGGACAGCCCCATACGAGCAGTACTTC. The J gene is TRBJ2-7, the V gene TRBV20-1, with D perhaps TRBD1 (6 bases). This CDR3 has 14 residues. Germline V lookup: CDR1 DFQATT, CDR2 SNEGSKA (reference sequence). Trimming stripped 3 bases from V and 4 bases from J, with 16 bases between.

This clonotype was found many times. The rearrangement joins TRBV20-1 to TRBJ2-6; D may be TRBD2 (5 bases). V was shortened by 1 base and J by 1 base, with 8 bases between the two germline ends. CDR3 length: 15 residues. Germline lookup yields CDR1 DFQATT and CDR2 SNEGSKA (reference sequence). As DNA, the CDR3 is TGCAGTGCTAGAGCCGAGGGATCTGGGGCCAACGTCCTGACTTTC. This translates into CSARAEGSGANVLTF.

This clonotype was counted between two and nine times. The chain joins TRBV6-5 to TRBJ2-5, with TRBD2 as a possible D gene (6 bases). CDR3 size: 15 residues. CDR1 MNHEY and CDR2 SVGAGI come from the germline V gene. Trimming cost V 2 bases and J 2 bases, with 12 bases left between them. CDR3 nucleotide sequence: TGTGCCAGCAGTTACGGTCGGGGAGGACAAGAGACCCAGTACTTC. This sequence encodes CASSYGRGGQETQYF.

This clonotype was seen many times. The rearrangement uses TRBV12-3 or TRBV12-4 and TRBJ2-7, with 10 positions matching TRBD2. There are 13 residues in the CDR3. The V segment lost 5 bases and the J segment 6 bases; nucleotides outside the gene matches: 4. DNA for the CDR3: TGTGCCAGCAGTCGTGGGACTAGCGTCGAGCAGTACTTC. This translates into CASSRGTSVEQYF.

This clonotype was seen more than once but under ten times. The rearrangement uses TRBV7-2 and TRBJ2-7; TRBD2 aligns across 9 bases. Trimming removed 1 base from V and 4 bases from J; junction bases left unmatched: 8. Germline V lookup: CDR1 SGHTA, CDR2 FQGNSA. The CDR3 covers 16 residues. DNA for the CDR3: TGTGCCAGCAGCTTAGTCGCGGGGGGGATCGGGTACGAGCAGTACTTC. Translation: CASSLVAGGIGYEQYF.

This clonotype was counted a few times. The rearrangement uses TRBV20-1 and TRBJ1-3, with D unresolved. With 0 bases removed from V and 3 bases from J, the gap between germline ends came to 15 bases. CDR1 and CDR2 (germline): DFQATT, SNEGSKA (reference sequence). The CDR3 contains 16 residues. The CDR3 nucleotides read TGCAGTGCTAGAGATCCCCTCGGGGATAGTGGAAACACCATATATTTT. Its protein product is CSARDPLGDSGNTIYF.

This clonotype was picked up a small number of times. The genes are TRBV28 and TRBJ2-1; TRBD2 is a possible D gene (5 bases). Per the germline V gene, CDR1 is MDHEN and CDR2 is SYDVKM. The CDR3 loop spans 11 amino acids. The V end lost 7 bases, the J end lost 10 bases, and 11 bases lay between the germline ends. CDR3 loop: CASTKVAEQFF. DNA for the CDR3: TGTGCCAGCACCAAAGTAGCGGAGCAGTTCTTC.

This clonotype turned up a few times. This sequence joins TRBV7-2 and TRBJ2-4; D is uncertain. V was cut by 1 base and J by 6 bases, with 13 bases left in between. Germline loops: CDR1 SGHTA, CDR2 FQGNSA. The CDR3 covers 15 residues. CDR3 sequence (DNA): TGTGCCAGCAGCTTAGTAGGAGTAGGATTAAACATTCAGTACTTC. Translation gives CASSLVGVGLNIQYF.

The CDR3 DNA is TGTGCCAGCAGCGTAGCTAGGCGGAGCTCCTACAATGAGCAGTTCTTC. Protein: CASSVARRSSYNEQFF. This sequence joins TRBV9 and TRBJ2-1; D is unclear. The CDR3 sequence is 16 residues long. Germline-derived CDR1 and CDR2 are SGDLS and YYNGEE. V lost 0 bases and J lost 0, with 10 bases in between.

This clonotype was observed many times. The V gene is TRBV12-3 or TRBV12-4, the J gene TRBJ2-2; TRBD2 might be the D (6 bases). This CDR3 has 15 residues. The V and J ends lost 3 bases and 6 bases respectively, with 14 bases between them. DNA of the CDR3: TGTGCCAGCAGTTTCGTGACTAGTTTTGCCGGGGAGCTGTTTTTT. Amino acids: CASSFVTSFAGELFF.

This clonotype was counted only a few times. V gene TRBV24-1 combines with J gene TRBJ2-3, with TRBD2 matching over 7 bases. The CDR3 extends over 15 amino acids. Trimming took 4 bases from V and 4 from J; bases not matched to a gene: 7. The germline gives CDR1 KGHDR, CDR2 SFDVKD. The CDR3 spells CATSDGGGLADTQYF. The CDR3 region has the DNA TGTGCCACCAGTGACGGCGGGGGTCTCGCAGATACGCAGTATTTT.